These 24 T cell receptor beta chains share one sample of origin, sequenced in a study of technical replicates of blood from four donors. Some clones are missing from TCRdb's copy, which holds only in-frame ones; the method was immunoSEQ multiplex PCR. The sample carries about 66,000 clones, under 98% recorded once. The sequenced sample was T cells isolated from PBMCs. The receptor set was obtained from a human donor in good health.

The chain joins TRBV30 to TRBJ2-2; D ambiguous. Germline V gives CDR1 GTSNPN, CDR2 SVGIG (reference sequence). V dropped 1 base and J dropped 3 bases, with 6 bases sitting between them. The CDR3 is 13 residues long. The CDR3 sequence is CAWSARHTGELFF. The CDR3 nucleotides read TGTGCCTGGAGTGCTAGGCACACCGGGGAGCTGTTTTTT.

The chain carries TRBV6-1 and TRBJ1-1; D gene unclear. Germline V gene data show CDR1 as MNHNS and CDR2 as SASEGT. Trimming pared 1 base from V and 8 bases from J, leaving 14 bases between. This CDR3 contains 14 residues. The CDR3 loop reads CASSEDEWQSEAFF. The DNA for the CDR3 is TGTGCCAGCAGTGAAGACGAATGGCAGTCCGAAGCTTTCTTT.

The chain carries TRBV7-9 and TRBJ2-7; 9 nucleotides align to TRBD1. CDR1 and CDR2 (germline): SEHNR, FQNEAQ (reference sequence). CDR3 length equals 15 residues. V shed 4 bases, J shed 3 bases, and the junction held 7 bases outside the gene matches. The CDR3 protein is CASSSEDRGIYEQYF. CDR3 nucleotides: TGTGCCAGCAGCTCCGAAGACAGGGGGATCTACGAGCAGTACTTC.

V and J are TRBV5-1 and TRBJ2-7; 9 bases are shared with TRBD1. CDR3 length: 16 amino acids. The V gene end was trimmed by 1 base and the J gene end by 7 bases; junction bases not matched to a gene: 12. Germline CDR1 is SGHRS and CDR2 is YFSETQ. The CDR3 loop reads CASSLTPGTGTGEQYF. DNA of the CDR3: TGCGCCAGCAGCTTGACCCCCGGGACAGGGACTGGTGAGCAGTACTTC.

This clone was detected only once. The chain has TRBV6-5 and TRBJ2-4; tentatively, D is TRBD2 (7 bases). Germline V lookup: CDR1 MNHEY, CDR2 SVGAGI. The CDR3 extends over 15 amino acids. V lost 11 bases and J 1 base, leaving 18 bases between the germline ends. The CDR3 sequence is CARPEGGAAKNIQYF. In nucleotides, the CDR3 is TGTGCCCGGCCTGAGGGGGGGGCGGCCAAAAACATTCAGTACTTC.

The CDR3, as DNA: TGTGCCAGCAGTTTATCAGCGGAGATTAACAATGAGCAGTTCTTC. Translated: CASSLSAEINNEQFF. The chain has TRBV27 and TRBJ2-1; possible D gene TRBD2, 5 bases. Looked up from germline, CDR1 is MNHEY and CDR2 is SMNVEV (reference sequence). Trimming took off 0 bases at V and 5 bases at J, with 11 bases between the two ends. The CDR3 loop spans 15 amino acids.

V and J are TRBV5-4 and TRBJ1-1; the D gene is possibly TRBD1 (5 bases). Germline V gene data show CDR1 as SGHNT and CDR2 as YYREEE (reference sequence). The germline V and J ends were trimmed by 4 bases and 7 bases, with 14 bases remaining between them. The CDR3 runs to 13 residues. CDR3 nucleotide sequence: TGTGCCAGCAGCATCCATGTGGGGGGTGAAGCTTTCTTT. Translated: CASSIHVGGEAFF.

This clone was observed once. V and J are TRBV7-8 and TRBJ2-2; tentatively, D is TRBD2 (5 bases). The germline gives CDR1 SGHVS, CDR2 FQNEAQ. With 3 bases removed from V and 1 base from J, the gap between germline ends came to 12 bases. There are 16 residues in the CDR3. CDR3 sequence: CASSFHGIWNTGELFF. As DNA, the CDR3 is TGTGCCAGCAGCTTCCACGGGATTTGGAACACCGGGGAGCTGTTTTTT.

The chain uses TRBV18 and TRBJ2-7; D not certain. Germline V gene data show CDR1 as KGHSH and CDR2 as LQKENI. The CDR3 is 13 amino acids. V was cut by 3 bases and J by 1 base, with 7 bases left in between. The CDR3 loop reads CASSPSESYEQYF. The CDR3 nucleotides read TGTGCCAGCTCACCCTCAGAATCCTACGAGCAGTACTTC.

The chain couples TRBV4-1 to TRBJ1-2; 7 positions match TRBD1. The CDR3 contains 15 residues. V trimming: 0 bases; J trimming: 2 bases; junction bases outside the gene matches: 3. Germline CDR1 and CDR2: MGHRA and YSYEKL. CDR3 sequence (DNA): TGCGCCAGCAGCCAAGACTTCAGGGGGAACTATGGCTACACCTTC. This gives the protein CASSQDFRGNYGYTF.

This rearrangement joins TRBV28 to TRBJ1-2; D perhaps matches TRBD1 (5 bases). This CDR3 region has 14 residues. V gave up 9 bases and J gave up 3 bases, with 17 bases separating them. Germline V gene lookup returns CDR1 MDHEN and CDR2 SYDVKM. The CDR3 spells CASERWGIDYGYTF. In nucleotides, the CDR3 is TGTGCCAGTGAGAGATGGGGCATAGACTATGGCTACACCTTC.

The genes are TRBV27 and TRBJ2-1, with 10 bases lining up with TRBD2. V was pared by 1 base and J by 3 bases, with 9 bases of the junction left unmatched. CDR3 size: 18 residues. Germline V CDR1 and CDR2: MNHEY, SMNVEV (reference sequence). The CDR3 nucleotides read TGTGCCAGCAGTTTATGGGTAGCGGGAGGTCGTATCTACAATGAGCAGTTCTTC. Protein: CASSLWVAGGRIYNEQFF.

The genes are TRBV2 and TRBJ1-5; TRBD1 agrees at 7 bases. CDR3 length: 15 amino acids. With V trimmed by 6 bases and J by 6 bases, 11 bases remained unmatched. Germline lookup yields CDR1 SNHLY and CDR2 FYNNEI. CDR3 DNA: TGTGCCAGCAGAATACAGGGGCTATCCTCTCAGCCCCAGCATTTT. Its translation: CASRIQGLSSQPQHF.

This chain joins TRBV27 and TRBJ1-1; no clear D gene. Looked up from germline, CDR1 is MNHEY and CDR2 is SMNVEV (reference sequence). Trimming removed 6 bases at V and 3 bases at J, with 17 bases between. This CDR3 is 15 amino acids long. The CDR3 is CASSPSRLVDTEAFF. CDR3 nucleotide sequence: TGTGCCAGCAGCCCCTCACGACTAGTTGACACTGAAGCTTTCTTT.

V gene TRBV10-3 combines with J gene TRBJ2-7; 10 bases are shared with TRBD2. The germline V gene encodes CDR1 ENHRY and CDR2 SYGVKD. This CDR3 has 15 residues. V lost 3 bases, J lost 4 bases, and 6 bases stayed unmatched. The CDR3 protein is CAISEASGSGYEQYF. In DNA, the CDR3 is TGTGCCATCAGTGAAGCTAGCGGGAGTGGGTACGAGCAGTACTTC.

The V and J genes are TRBV11-3 and TRBJ2-5; D unclear. The germline gives CDR1 SGHNT, CDR2 YENEEA. CDR3 length: 12 amino acids. Trimming left V 2 bases short and J 3 bases short, with 4 bases between. The CDR3 region is CASSLREETQYF. As DNA, the CDR3 is TGTGCCAGCAGCTTACGGGAAGAGACCCAGTACTTC.

This clone was detected a few times. The genes are TRBV2 and TRBJ2-1, with D maybe TRBD1 (6 bases). V lost 3 bases to trimming and J lost 5 bases, with 14 bases between them. CDR1 is SNHLY and CDR2 is FYNNEI in the germline V gene. CDR3 size: 15 residues. CDR3 in DNA: TGTGCCAGCAGTGATTACCAGGGGATTCACAATGAGCAGTTCTTC. Amino acid sequence: CASSDYQGIHNEQFF.

The CDR3 coding sequence is TGTGCCAGCAGTGAAGGGGCAGGGGAAGCTTTCTTT. Encoded protein: CASSEGAGEAFF. This rearrangement joins TRBV6-1 to TRBJ1-1; possible D gene TRBD1, 5 bases. The CDR3 spans 12 residues. CDR1 MNHNS and CDR2 SASEGT come from the germline V gene. V dropped 1 base and J dropped 8 bases, with 8 bases sitting between them.

The chain combines TRBV28 with TRBJ1-2; weak D call: TRBD1 (6 bases). Deletions cut 6 bases from V and 7 bases from J, with 15 bases between. The CDR3 is 13 amino acids. CDR1 and CDR2 (germline): MDHEN, SYDVKM. The chain's CDR3 is CASSLVGARGYTF. The CDR3 bases are TGTGCCAGCAGCTTAGTGGGGGCGCGTGGCTACACCTTC.

This chain links TRBV29-1 with TRBJ2-5, with a weak D call TRBD1 (6 bases). The CDR3 has 14 amino acids. CDR1 and CDR2 from the germline V gene are SQVTM and ANQGSEA. V was trimmed by 3 bases and J by 3 bases, leaving 14 bases between them. Written as DNA, the CDR3 is TGCAGCGTTGATGACAGGTTCGTGGAAGAGACCCAGTACTTC. It yields the protein CSVDDRFVEETQYF.

V gene TRBV5-1 combines with J gene TRBJ2-7; possibly TRBD1 for D (5 bases). Trimming shortened V by 4 bases and J by 5 bases, and 13 bases separated the two germline ends. The CDR3 consists of 13 residues. The germline V gene encodes CDR1 SGHRS and CDR2 YFSETQ. DNA for the CDR3: TGCGCCAGCAGCCTAGACAGTTTCGACGAGCAGTACTTC. Protein: CASSLDSFDEQYF.

The chain links TRBV15 to TRBJ1-2; D is perhaps TRBD1 (6 bases). Germline V lookup: CDR1 LNHNV, CDR2 YYDKDF (reference sequence). V gave up 5 bases and J gave up 4 bases, with 11 bases separating them. This CDR3 spans 13 amino acids. CDR3 coding DNA: TGTGCCACCAGCTTAGGGGGTCTCTATGGCTACACCTTC. Translated: CATSLGGLYGYTF. Based on the CDR3 plus reference TRBV15 and TRBJ1-2, the full variable domain is DAMVIQNPRYQVTQFGKPVTLSCSQTLNHNVMYWYQQKSSQAPKLLFHYYDKDFNNEADTPDNFQSRRPNTSFCFLDIRSPGLGDTAMYLCATSLGGLYGYTFGSGTRLTVV.

The chain carries TRBV5-1 and TRBJ2-1; 13 bases are shared with TRBD2. J gave up 7 bases and V 4 bases, and 5 bases lay outside the gene matches. CDR1 and CDR2 from the germline V gene are SGHRS and YFSETQ. CDR3 size: 15 residues. The CDR3 sequence is CASSPGLAGSNEQFF. The CDR3 nucleotides are TGCGCCAGCAGCCCGGGACTAGCGGGGTCTAATGAGCAGTTCTTC.

This clone was seen once. The chain joins TRBV6-5 to TRBJ2-7; D may be TRBD1 (6 bases). The CDR3 is 13 residues long. Germline V CDR1 and CDR2: MNHEY, SVGAGI. Trimming took off 2 bases at V and 4 bases at J, with 9 bases between the two ends. CDR3 nucleotide sequence: TGTGCCAGCAGTTACGTAAGGGGGTACGAGCAGTACTTC. Translated, it gives CASSYVRGYEQYF.